By frequency in the sample, the clone carrying this T cell receptor (beta chain) is large. Its target is unknown. This beta chain is an off-target read within a library intended for alpha chains, so its frequency means little. TCRdb re-called the 5' RACE reads with MiXCR, one entry per CDR3 protein. Altogether around 1,600 distinct CDR3 sequences are present, about a tenth being singletons, with the ten largest covering around 30%. CDR3 length equals 14 residues. V lost 8 bases, J lost 3 bases, and 1 base stayed unmatched. The germline gives CDR1 MNHNS, CDR2 SASEGT. This entry belongs to a study of spatial heterogeneity in lung cancer. Findings and limits, study-wide: Mutation tallies in tumors tracked expanded intratumoral alpha and beta TCR counts.

Time point denoted: sample taken at primary tumor resection. The sequence was collected from a female donor with early-stage non-small cell lung cancer. Sequencing was performed on lung tumor tissue, taken at surgery. The chain recombines TRBV6-1 with TRBJ2-1, with 13 bases that match TRBD2. CDR3 sequence (DNA): TGTGCCAGCGGACTAGCGGGAGTCTACAATGAGCAGTTCTTC. Translated: CASGLAGVYNEQFF.